This section outlines one T cell receptor (beta chain) sequence together with its context. The sample belongs to a study of CD8+CD57+ T cells in acquired aplastic anemia. Patients chosen for sequencing had CD8+CD57+ cells that had expanded, as shown by flow cytometry. Researchers used genomic DNA as the template to profile TCR beta VDJ and CDR3. Using its own MiXCR run on the reads, TCRdb lists one record per CDR3 protein. The sample records roughly 260,000 distinct CDR3 sequences, around half being singletons. This CDR3 is built from 13 residues. The V gene lost 5 bases and the J gene lost 2 bases, with 9 bases spanning the gap. Germline lookup yields CDR1 KGHDR and CDR2 SFDVKD.

The gene calls are TRBV24-1 and TRBJ2-7, with unresolved D. The source material was sorted CD4+, CD8+, or CD8+CD57+ T cells (not recorded which) from PBMCs. The sequence was collected from a human donor with aplastic anemia. The CDR3 here is CATSAADAYEQYF. CDR3 DNA: TGTGCCACCAGTGCCGCGGACGCCTACGAGCAGTACTTC.